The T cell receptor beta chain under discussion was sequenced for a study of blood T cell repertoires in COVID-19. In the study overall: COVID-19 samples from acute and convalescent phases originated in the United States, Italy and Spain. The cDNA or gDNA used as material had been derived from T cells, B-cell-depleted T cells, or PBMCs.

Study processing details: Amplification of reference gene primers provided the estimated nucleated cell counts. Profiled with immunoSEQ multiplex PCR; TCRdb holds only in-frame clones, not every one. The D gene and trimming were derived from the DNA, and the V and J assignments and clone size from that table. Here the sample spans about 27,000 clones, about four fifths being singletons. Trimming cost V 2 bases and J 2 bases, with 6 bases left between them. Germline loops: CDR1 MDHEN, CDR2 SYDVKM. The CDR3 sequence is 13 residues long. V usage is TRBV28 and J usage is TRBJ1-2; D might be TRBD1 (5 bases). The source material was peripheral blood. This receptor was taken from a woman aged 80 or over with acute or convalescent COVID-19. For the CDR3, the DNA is TGTGCCAGCAGTTTACCAGGGAACTATGGCTACACCTTC. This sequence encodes CASSLPGNYGYTF.